The 14 T cell receptor beta chains reported below all come from one sample, sequenced in a study of early T cells in non-severe SARS-CoV-2 infection. TCRdb processed the 5' RACE reads anew with MiXCR; each CDR3 protein has one entry. Here the sample spans over 25,000 distinct CDR3 sequences, around 6% being singletons. The specimen sequenced was whole blood. Source of these receptors: an adult who was a healthcare worker with PCR-confirmed SARS-CoV-2 infection or an uninfected control (not recorded which).

This clonotype was counted at least ten times. The chain uses TRBV6-1 and TRBJ2-2; 9 bases fit TRBD2. CDR3 length: 15 residues. V lost 11 bases, J lost 1 base, and 8 bases stayed unmatched. Germline V gene sequence: CDR1 MNHNS, CDR2 SASEGT. In DNA form, the CDR3 reads TGTGCCGGAAAGACTAGCGGTGAGAACACCGGGGAGCTGTTTTTT. Amino acid sequence: CAGKTSGENTGELFF.

The chain couples TRBV11-1 to TRBJ2-7; perhaps D is TRBD1 or TRBD2 (5 bases each). CDR1 and CDR2 (germline): SGHAT, FQDESV (reference sequence). Deletions cut 2 bases from V and 6 bases from J, with 23 bases between. The CDR3 has 17 residues. As DNA, the CDR3 is TGTGCCAGCAGCTTATATAGTACGGGGCACCTCCTTATCGAGCAGTACTTC. The encoded protein is CASSLYSTGHLLIEQYF.

The table lists this clonotype with many counts. V is TRBV7-8 and J is TRBJ1-5; D is undetermined. CDR1 and CDR2 from the germline V gene are SGHVS and FQNEAQ. CDR3 length equals 18 residues. V was clipped by 1 base and J by 7 bases, with 23 bases between them. In DNA, the CDR3 is TGTGCCAGCAGCTTAGTCCCCCGTACGGTTGATCGGGAGCAGCCCCAGCATTTT. This gives the protein CASSLVPRTVDREQPQHF.

This clonotype was seen many times. The chain uses TRBV12-3 or TRBV12-4 and TRBJ2-7; 9 nucleotides agree with TRBD2. J gave up 3 bases and V 1 base, and 16 bases lay outside the gene matches. This CDR3 is 19 amino acids long. CDR3 residues: CASSLVAGTSTINFYEQYF. As DNA, the CDR3 is TGTGCCAGCAGTTTAGTGGCCGGGACTAGCACGATAAATTTCTACGAGCAGTACTTC.

This clonotype was observed many times. Here the CDR3 DNA reads TGTGCCAGCTCACCACCAGGGGGCGGCGAGCAGTACTTC. Its translation is CASSPPGGGEQYF. V is TRBV18 and J is TRBJ2-7, with 7 bases matching TRBD1. Germline assignment: CDR1 KGHSH and CDR2 LQKENI. Trimming at V came to 0 bases and at J to 6 bases, leaving 2 bases not matched to a gene. This CDR3 is built from 13 residues.

Many counts were recorded for this clonotype. The V call is TRBV12-3 or TRBV12-4, the J call TRBJ2-7; the D gene is possibly TRBD1 (5 bases). The CDR3 is 14 residues long. V lost 3 bases to trimming and J lost 6 bases, with 15 bases between them. The CDR3 region is CASSFSGFLGEQYF. CDR3 nucleotides: TGTGCCAGCAGTTTCTCAGGGTTTCTAGGCGAGCAGTACTTC.

The gene calls are TRBV5-1 and TRBJ2-1, with 10 bases lining up with TRBD2. Germline-derived CDR1 and CDR2 are SGHRS and YFSETQ. The length of the CDR3 is 15 residues. V lost 5 bases, J lost 3 bases, and 5 bases stayed unmatched. CDR3 protein: CASRYIAGGYNEQFF. In DNA, the CDR3 is TGCGCCAGCAGATATATAGCGGGGGGCTACAATGAGCAGTTCTTC.

This clonotype ranks as medium-sized. J is TRBJ2-1 and V is TRBV10-3, with D possibly being TRBD1 (5 bases). The germline V and J ends were trimmed by 7 bases and 5 bases, with 21 bases remaining between them. The germline V gene has CDR1 ENHRY and CDR2 SYGVKD. CDR3 length: 16 residues. The CDR3 region has the DNA TGTGCCATCACATCCAGGGAAGGACGTGGTGACAATGAGCAGTTCTTC. Translation gives CAITSREGRGDNEQFF.

The V call is TRBV3-1, the J call TRBJ2-5, with D possibly matching TRBD2 (6 bases). Between the trimmed V and J ends, which lost 3 bases and 5 bases, there was a span of 13 bases. The CDR3 length is 14 residues. CDR1 is LGHDT and CDR2 is YNNKEL in the germline V gene (reference sequence). The CDR3 spells CASSHHGGGETQYF. The CDR3 nucleotides are TGTGCCAGCAGCCACCACGGGGGTGGGGAGACCCAGTACTTC.

This clonotype was found a few times. The rearrangement uses TRBV6-6 and TRBJ2-1; perhaps TRBD1 as D (8 bases). The CDR3 is made up of 15 amino acids. With 5 bases removed from V and 4 bases from J, the gap between germline ends came to 15 bases. Germline-derived CDR1 and CDR2 are MNHNY and SVGAGI (reference sequence). The CDR3, as DNA: TGTGCCAGCAGTCAACAGGGGGGGAGTTACAATGAGCAGTTCTTC. Its protein is CASSQQGGSYNEQFF.

The chain employs TRBV21-1 and TRBJ2-7. TRBV21-1 is described as a pseudogene. The CDR3 is made up of 17 amino acids. CDR3 protein: CASSKCGTGPRKYEQYF. The CDR3 DNA reads as TGTGCCAGCAGCAAATGTGGAACCGGACCGAGAAAATACGAGCAGTACTTC.

This clonotype has only a few counts. J is TRBJ2-3 and V is TRBV4-3, with D tentatively TRBD2 (6 bases). The CDR3 has 17 amino acids. V lost 0 bases to trimming and J lost 1 base, with 14 bases between them. Germline V gives CDR1 LGHNA, CDR2 YSLEER. This CDR3 reads CASSQDIGGVGTDTQYF. CDR3 DNA: TGCGCCAGCAGCCAAGATATAGGCGGGGTAGGCACAGATACGCAGTATTTT.

This clonotype was detected ten times or more. This sequence joins TRBV11-2 and TRBJ2-7; 7 bases are a match to TRBD1. The CDR3 sequence is 15 residues long. V lost 5 bases, J lost 4 bases, and 11 bases stayed unmatched. CDR1 is SGHAT, CDR2 FQNNGV, per germline. CDR3 protein: CASSTAGTASYEQYF. The CDR3 DNA follows: TGTGCCAGCAGCACGGCCGGGACAGCGAGTTACGAGCAGTACTTC. The full variable domain, with the rest looked up from reference TRBV11-2 and TRBJ2-7, is EAGVAQSPRYKIIEKRQSVAFWCNPISGHATLYWYQQILGQGPKLLIQFQNNGVVDDSQLPKDRFSAERLKGVDSTLKIQPAKLEDSAVYLCASSTAGTASYEQYFGPGTRLTVT.

This clonotype was counted many times. The rearrangement links TRBV11-2 to TRBJ2-3; D is undetermined. The CDR3 is 14 residues long. Germline assignment: CDR1 SGHAT and CDR2 FQNNGV. V was trimmed by 5 bases and J by 0 bases, leaving 9 bases between them. The CDR3 sequence is CASSHAVSTDTQYF. CDR3 DNA: TGTGCCAGCAGCCACGCTGTCAGCACAGATACGCAGTATTTT.